The next 2 T cell receptor beta chains were all read from a single sample in a study of shared clonotypes between healthy human individuals. Using immunoSEQ multiplex PCR, the repertoire was profiled, and TCRdb retains in-frame clones only, with some absent. Among about 2.4 million clones, approximately 93% were seen once, and the ten largest hold around 0.37%. Sequencing used naive CD4+ T cells from PBMCs. Described subset: CD45RA+ positively selected. The receptors originated from a man aged 18 to 29 in good health. Some clones in this sample may be carry-over from other donors' samples.

The rearrangement joins TRBV15 to TRBJ2-7; the match to TRBD2 covers 9 bases. Germline CDR1 is LNHNV and CDR2 is YYDKDF (reference sequence). CDR3 size: 21 residues. V was clipped by 4 bases and J by 0 bases; unmatched bases: 22. The CDR3, as DNA: TGTGCCACCAGCAAACTGCGCCCCTCCGCTAGGAGCGGGGGGAGCTCCTACGAGCAGTACTTC. Encoded protein: CATSKLRPSARSGGSSYEQYF.

The chain links TRBV7-8 to TRBJ1-3; TRBD1 might be the D (5 bases). Germline loops: CDR1 SGHVS, CDR2 FQNEAQ. The length of the CDR3 is 17 residues. The V end was cut by 4 bases, the J end by 4 bases, with 20 bases between. The DNA for the CDR3 is TGTGCCAGCAGCTGGGGGACGTTGGGATCGTCCGGAAACACCATATATTTT. This gives the protein CASSWGTLGSSGNTIYF.